What follows are 8 T cell receptor beta chains derived from one specimen sequenced in a study of shared clonotypes between healthy human individuals. This table comes from immunoSEQ multiplex PCR, and its TCRdb copy is limited to in-frame clones, with some not included. The table records around 1.4 million clones, about 98.5% of them present only once. Sequencing used naive CD4+ T cells sorted from blood. The subset denotes: CD45RA+ positively selected. The receptors were gathered from a man younger than 40 in good health.

The chain employs TRBV6-1 and TRBJ2-2, with D tentatively TRBD1 or TRBD2 (5 bases each). This CDR3 is 15 amino acids long. Trimming cost V 8 bases and J 3 bases, with 16 bases left between them. Per germline, CDR1 MNHNS and CDR2 SASEGT. CDR3 nucleotide sequence: TGTGCCAGCGGAGTCAGGGACCTCTACACCGGGGAGCTGTTTTTT. Its translation is CASGVRDLYTGELFF.

The chain joins TRBV28 to TRBJ1-5; 10 bases map to TRBD1. CDR1 is MDHEN, CDR2 SYDVKM, per germline. The V gene end was trimmed by 3 bases and the J gene end by 5 bases; junction bases not matched to a gene: 4. This CDR3 comprises 15 residues. The CDR3 spells CASSFRQGADQPQHF. Written as DNA, the CDR3 is TGTGCCAGCAGTTTTCGACAGGGGGCAGATCAGCCCCAGCATTTT.

The V and J genes are TRBV19 and TRBJ1-5; 7 nucleotides match TRBD1. Germline assignment: CDR1 LNHDA and CDR2 SQIVND (reference sequence). J lost 6 bases, V lost 4 bases, and 12 bases had no gene match. This CDR3 contains 16 residues. For the CDR3, the DNA is TGTGCCAGTAGTAGACGGACAGGTCGTTGGGGTCAGCCCCAGCATTTT. Translation: CASSRRTGRWGQPQHF.

This chain uses TRBV7-9 with TRBJ2-1, with D perhaps TRBD1 or TRBD2 (5 bases each). Deletions cut 5 bases from V and 7 bases from J, with 15 bases between. CDR3 length: 14 amino acids. Germline V gene sequence: CDR1 SEHNR, CDR2 FQNEAQ (reference sequence). The CDR3 coding sequence is TGTGCCAGCAGCGGACGGGACCAGAGGAATGAGCAGTTCTTC. Residues: CASSGRDQRNEQFF.

This clone was seen just once. V is TRBV18 and J is TRBJ2-2, with D maybe TRBD1 (5 bases). Germline V gene sequence: CDR1 KGHSH, CDR2 LQKENI. The V and J ends lost 5 bases and 4 bases respectively, with 14 bases between them. This CDR3 is built from 15 residues. The CDR3 bases are TGTGCCAGCTCAGCCGGACCAGGGTTCACCGGGGAGCTGTTTTTT. It specifies CASSAGPGFTGELFF.

The V call is TRBV7-2, the J call TRBJ1-1; D is uncertain. The CDR3 sequence is 14 residues long. CDR1 and CDR2 (germline): SGHTA, FQGNSA. Trimming left V 5 bases short and J 0 bases short, with 10 bases between. The CDR3 reads CASSPNFMNTEAFF. The CDR3 DNA sequence: TGTGCCAGCAGCCCAAACTTCATGAACACTGAAGCTTTCTTT.

Turning to this clone: The junction departs from the called germline gene at one end, perhaps through a read error. This chain uses TRBV7-9 with TRBJ1-4; D uncertain. From germline, CDR1 is SEHNR and CDR2 FQNEAQ (reference sequence). There are 14 residues in the CDR3. This CDR3 is CASSLAPVNEKLFF. CDR3 nucleotide sequence: TGTGCCAGCAGCCTAGCACCGGTTAATGAAAAACTGTTTTTT.

V is TRBV5-8 and J is TRBJ2-2; 7 bases agree with TRBD2. Germline V lookup: CDR1 SGHTS, CDR2 YDEGEE. The CDR3 has 14 amino acids. The V and J ends lost 9 bases and 7 bases, in that order; junction bases with no gene match: 12. The CDR3 loop reads CATIGLREDGELFF. The CDR3 DNA reads TGTGCCACCATAGGTCTACGGGAGGACGGGGAGCTGTTTTTT.